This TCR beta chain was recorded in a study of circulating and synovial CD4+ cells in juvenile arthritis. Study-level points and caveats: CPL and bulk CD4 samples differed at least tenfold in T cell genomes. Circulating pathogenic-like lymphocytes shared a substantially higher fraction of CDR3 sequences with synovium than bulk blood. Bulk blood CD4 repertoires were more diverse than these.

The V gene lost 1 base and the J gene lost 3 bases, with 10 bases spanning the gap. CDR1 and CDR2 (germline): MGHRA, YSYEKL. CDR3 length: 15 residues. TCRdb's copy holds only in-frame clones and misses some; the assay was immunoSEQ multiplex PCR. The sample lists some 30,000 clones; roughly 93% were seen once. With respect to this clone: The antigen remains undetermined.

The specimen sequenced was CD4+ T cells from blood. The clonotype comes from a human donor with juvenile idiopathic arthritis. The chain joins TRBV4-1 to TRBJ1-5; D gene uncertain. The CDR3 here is CASSQGTVHNQPQHF. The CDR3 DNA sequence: TGCGCCAGCAGCCAAGGGACTGTGCACAATCAGCCCCAGCATTTT.